This record covers a single TCR beta chain. The table came from immunoSEQ multiplex PCR; TCRdb's copy has only in-frame clones and leaves some out. The table records about 200,000 clones, around 82% of them present only once. The sample is drawn from a study of blood T cell repertoires in COVID-19. Overall study: Collection of acute and convalescent COVID-19 samples took place in the United States, Italy and Spain.

This CDR3 has 15 residues. Trimming took 5 bases from V and 7 from J; bases not matched to a gene: 5. Germline CDR1 is MNHEY and CDR2 is SVGEGT. Clinical history reported by participants formed the basis on which cohorts were assigned. The receptor was isolated from an older woman with acute COVID-19. The sequencing input was PBMCs or T cells enriched from blood (not recorded which). The chain has TRBV6-2 or TRBV6-3 and TRBJ1-6; 10 bases fit TRBD1. The CDR3: CASSASDRGNSPLHF. In nucleotides, the CDR3 is TGTGCCAGCAGTGCCTCGGACAGGGGGAATTCACCCCTCCACTTT.